Listed here are 26 T cell receptor beta chains from one sample, sequenced in a study of identical twins. TCRdb re-called the 5' RACE reads through MiXCR, storing one row per CDR3 protein. The data contain under 450,000 distinct CDR3 sequences, less than 20% of them singletons. The specimen was naive T cells sorted from blood. The receptor set was obtained from a man over 45 in good health.

This clonotype was seen only a few times. The chain couples TRBV10-3 to TRBJ2-5; 8 nucleotides align to TRBD1. V shed 10 bases and J 3 bases; nucleotides not matched to a gene: 4. Germline CDR1 reads ENHRY; CDR2 reads SYGVKD. CDR3 length: 12 amino acids. In DNA form, the CDR3 reads TGTGCCACAGGACAGGGAAAAGAGACCCAGTACTTC. Amino acids: CATGQGKETQYF.

V and J are TRBV7-6 and TRBJ2-2; 13 bases match TRBD2. Germline CDR1 reads SGHVS; CDR2 reads FNYEAQ. The CDR3 runs 16 residues. J lost 5 bases, V lost 2 bases, and 2 bases had no gene match. CDR3 sequence: CASSLLGLAGTGELFF. CDR3 nucleotide sequence: TGTGCCAGCAGCTTACTGGGACTAGCGGGGACCGGGGAGCTGTTTTTT.

In its sample, this clonotype was seen many times. V usage is TRBV6-4 and J usage is TRBJ1-4; D gene ambiguous. Trimming shortened V by 8 bases and J by 4 bases, and 14 bases separated the two germline ends. CDR1 and CDR2 (germline): MRHNA, SNTAGT. The CDR3 runs 14 residues. The CDR3 region is CASVGRRDNEKLFF. For the CDR3, the DNA is TGTGCCAGCGTCGGACGTCGAGATAATGAAAAACTGTTTTTT.

This clonotype was observed at least ten times. The rearrangement links TRBV20-1 to TRBJ2-1; D is undetermined. Germline V lookup: CDR1 DFQATT, CDR2 SNEGSKA (reference sequence). The length of the CDR3 is 13 residues. V was shortened by 2 bases and J by 2 bases, with 7 bases between the two germline ends. The CDR3 loop is CSARKWPYNEQFF. The DNA of the CDR3 is TGCAGTGCTAGAAAGTGGCCCTACAATGAGCAGTTCTTC.

This clonotype was counted many times. V is TRBV12-3 or TRBV12-4 and J is TRBJ1-2; 11 nucleotides match TRBD1. The ends lost 5 bases at V and 4 bases at J; junction bases unmatched: 6. The CDR3 spans 15 residues. Here the CDR3 DNA reads TGTGCCAGCAGTGGAGGGACAGGGGGTAGCTATGGCTACACCTTC. The encoded protein is CASSGGTGGSYGYTF.

This clonotype was recorded a few times. The chain employs TRBV20-1 and TRBJ1-4; D ambiguous. V shed 3 bases and J shed 5 bases, with 16 bases lying between them. Looked up from germline, CDR1 is DFQATT and CDR2 is SNEGSKA (reference sequence). CDR3 length: 15 amino acids. CDR3 region: CSARDLRILNEKLFF. CDR3 in DNA: TGCAGTGCTAGGGACTTACGGATTTTAAATGAAAAACTGTTTTTT.

This clonotype is medium-sized. The chain joins TRBV20-1 to TRBJ2-7; either TRBD1 or TRBD2 may supply D (5 bases each). Deletions cut 6 bases from V and 4 bases from J, with 16 bases between. CDR1 is DFQATT, CDR2 SNEGSKA, per germline (reference sequence). The CDR3 runs 13 residues. The CDR3 DNA reads TGCAGTGCCGCCCGAGGGACCCGGTACGAGCAGTACTTC. It specifies CSAARGTRYEQYF.

The table lists this clonotype with a few counts. CDR3 amino acids: CASSASPPETSNEQFF. Here the CDR3 DNA reads TGTGCCAGCAGCGCAAGCCCACCCGAGACTAGCAATGAGCAGTTCTTC. This chain joins TRBV7-3 and TRBJ2-1, with D possibly matching TRBD2 (6 bases). Trimming shortened V by 5 bases and J by 6 bases, and 20 bases separated the two germline ends. CDR1 is SGHTA and CDR2 is FQGTGA in the germline V gene. The length of the CDR3 is 16 residues.

As to this clonotype: At one boundary the junction diverges from the germline segment, which might be a read error. V usage is TRBV6-4 and J usage is TRBJ2-1, with a possible D match to TRBD1 (5 bases). The CDR3 is 15 amino acids. The germline CDR1 and CDR2 sequences are MRHNA and SNTAGT. The DNA for the CDR3 is TGTGCCAGCAGTAGGGGCGAAAGCTCCTACAATGAGCTGTTCTTC. This gives the protein CASSRGESSYNELFF.

This clonotype was counted a few times. The rearrangement links TRBV29-1 to TRBJ2-7; unclear D gene. Germline assignment: CDR1 SQVTM and CDR2 ANQGSEA. The V end lost 7 bases, the J end lost 1 base, and 8 bases lay between the germline ends. The CDR3 spans 11 residues. The CDR3 sequence is CSATVSYEQYF. As DNA, the CDR3 is TGCAGCGCAACGGTGTCCTACGAGCAGTACTTC.

The chain carries TRBV20-1 and TRBJ2-7; D gene ambiguous. The germline V gene encodes CDR1 DFQATT and CDR2 SNEGSKA (reference sequence). With 1 base removed from V and 0 bases from J, the gap between germline ends came to 13 bases. This CDR3 comprises 15 residues. The CDR3 protein is CSARVFRLSSYEQYF. The CDR3 bases are TGCAGTGCTAGAGTATTCCGCCTGAGCTCCTACGAGCAGTACTTC.

The chain has TRBV5-1 and TRBJ2-1; TRBD2 aligns across 9 bases. Germline lookup yields CDR1 SGHRS and CDR2 YFSETQ. The length of the CDR3 is 16 residues. Trimming removed 1 base from V and 4 bases from J; junction bases left unmatched: 6. The CDR3 spells CASSLSTSGDYNEQFF. Here the CDR3 DNA reads TGCGCCAGCAGCTTGTCGACTAGCGGTGATTACAATGAGCAGTTCTTC.

The chain has TRBV5-6 and TRBJ1-1; 10 bases align to TRBD1. CDR1 is SGHDT and CDR2 is YYEEEE in the germline V gene. V trimming: 3 bases; J trimming: 6 bases; junction bases outside the gene matches: 8. CDR3 length: 15 residues. CDR3 DNA: TGTGCCAGCAGCTGGGACAGGGGCCCCCGGTCTGAAGCTTTCTTT. Translating gives CASSWDRGPRSEAFF. The entire variable domain, with the rest obtained from reference TRBV5-6 and TRBJ1-1, is as follows: DAGVTQSPTHLIKTRGQQVTLRCSPKSGHDTVSWYQQALGQGPQFIFQYYEEEERQRGNFPDRFSGHQFPNYSSELNVNALLLGDSALYLCASSWDRGPRSEAFFGQGTRLTVV.

This clonotype was found a few times. J is TRBJ1-1 and V is TRBV20-1; 10 bases agree with TRBD1. The germline V gene has CDR1 DFQATT and CDR2 SNEGSKA (reference sequence). The ends lost 5 bases at V and 4 bases at J; junction bases unmatched: 13. The CDR3 is 16 residues long. In DNA form, the CDR3 reads TGCAGTGCTTTCCGGGACAGGGGACGATCGGGCACTGAAGCTTTCTTT. The encoded protein is CSAFRDRGRSGTEAFF.

This clonotype was found a few times. This chain links TRBV6-5 with TRBJ2-7; TRBD1 matches 9 bases. CDR1 MNHEY and CDR2 SVGAGI come from the germline V gene. The CDR3 consists of 16 residues. After removal of 3 bases from V and 6 bases from J, the junction contained 12 bases not matched to a gene. This CDR3 reads CASSYRVKDRGPEQYF. The CDR3 DNA follows: TGTGCCAGCAGTTATAGGGTAAAGGACAGGGGACCCGAGCAGTACTTC.

The rearrangement links TRBV6-5 to TRBJ1-3; D gene unclear. The germline gives CDR1 MNHEY, CDR2 SVGAGI. V was shortened by 6 bases and J by 4 bases, with 13 bases between the two germline ends. CDR3 length: 14 residues. CDR3 sequence reads: CASRLGSYGNTIYF. The CDR3 bases are TGTGCCAGCAGATTAGGGAGTTACGGAAACACCATATATTTT.

This clonotype was detected many times. The chain uses TRBV9 and TRBJ2-5; no reliable D call. Deletions cut 1 base from V and 5 bases from J, with 9 bases between. The CDR3 is 13 residues long. CDR1 and CDR2 (germline): SGDLS, YYNGEE. The CDR3, as DNA: TGTGCCAGCAGCGTATCCCGAGAGGAGACCCAGTACTTC. It is translated as CASSVSREETQYF.

In this sample, this clonotype turned up many times. The genes are TRBV7-9 and TRBJ2-3; D is ambiguous. V was shortened by 4 bases and J by 7 bases, with 6 bases between the two germline ends. The CDR3 extends over 11 amino acids. Germline V lookup: CDR1 SEHNR, CDR2 FQNEAQ (reference sequence). Written as DNA, the CDR3 is TGTGCCAGCAGCTCCCCTAATACGCAGTATTTT. Its translation: CASSSPNTQYF.

The chain is built from TRBV5-1 and TRBJ1-1; TRBD1 agrees at 7 bases. The CDR3 is 15 amino acids. Germline V CDR1 and CDR2: SGHRS, YFSETQ. With V trimmed by 4 bases and J by 1 base, 7 bases remained unmatched. The CDR3 sequence: CASSLPTGKNTEAFF. CDR3 DNA: TGCGCCAGCAGCCTCCCGACAGGGAAGAACACTGAAGCTTTCTTT.

The chain couples TRBV9 to TRBJ1-3; 8 bases align to TRBD1. Losses at the gene ends were 4 bases for V and 4 bases for J; bases not matched to a gene: 10. CDR1 SGDLS and CDR2 YYNGEE come from the germline V gene. This CDR3 spans 16 amino acids. CDR3 loop: CASSPTQGASGNTIYF. CDR3 sequence (DNA): TGTGCCAGCAGCCCTACCCAGGGGGCGAGCGGAAACACCATATATTTT.

This clonotype has a count of ten or more. The chain employs TRBV11-2 and TRBJ2-5, with 8 positions matching TRBD2. Losses at the gene ends were 3 bases for V and 4 bases for J; bases not matched to a gene: 10. The CDR3 totals 16 residues. From germline, CDR1 is SGHAT and CDR2 FQNNGV. The CDR3 reads CASSFFISGGLETQYF. The DNA of the CDR3 is TGTGCCAGCAGCTTCTTCATAAGCGGGGGATTAGAGACCCAGTACTTC.

The chain is built from TRBV10-3 and TRBJ2-3, with a weak D call TRBD1 (7 bases). The CDR3 is 13 amino acids. V was shortened by 7 bases and J by 5 bases, with 13 bases between the two germline ends. In germline, CDR1 is ENHRY, CDR2 SYGVKD. The DNA for the CDR3 is TGTGCCATCAAGGAGGGGGCGGAAGATACGCAGTATTTT. It encodes CAIKEGAEDTQYF.

This clonotype was seen a handful of times. The gene calls are TRBV7-6 and TRBJ1-4; D is uncertain. V shed 4 bases and J shed 0 bases, with 9 bases lying between them. The CDR3 is 15 residues long. Germline V lookup: CDR1 SGHVS, CDR2 FNYEAQ. The CDR3 DNA follows: TGTGCCAGCAGCTCCTCACCTGCAACTAATGAAAAACTGTTTTTT. This sequence encodes CASSSSPATNEKLFF.

The chain uses TRBV10-2 and TRBJ2-6; tentatively, D is TRBD1 or TRBD2 (5 bases each). V was shortened by 6 bases and J by 0 bases, with 15 bases between the two germline ends. Per germline, CDR1 WSHSY and CDR2 SAAADI. CDR3 length equals 17 residues. In DNA, the CDR3 is TGCGCCAGCAGCTCCGGGACGATGGCCTCTGGGGCCAACGTCCTGACTTTC. It translates to CASSSGTMASGANVLTF.

This clonotype was seen at least ten times. The chain carries TRBV24-1 and TRBJ2-2, with D perhaps TRBD1 (6 bases). Per germline, CDR1 KGHDR and CDR2 SFDVKD. The V gene lost 3 bases and the J gene lost 4 bases, with 14 bases spanning the gap. The CDR3 is made up of 16 amino acids. This CDR3 reads CATSDTGTPFTGELFF. The CDR3 DNA follows: TGTGCCACCAGTGATACCGGGACACCCTTCACCGGGGAGCTGTTTTTT.

The rearrangement uses TRBV6-2 or TRBV6-3 and TRBJ2-7; D unclear. Germline V gene sequence: CDR1 MNHEY, CDR2 SVGEGT. Trimming cost V 6 bases and J 6 bases, with 15 bases left between them. The CDR3 has 13 residues. CDR3 DNA: TGTGCCAGCAGCCCAGTTGTCCGTTTCGAGCAGTACTTC. It encodes CASSPVVRFEQYF.